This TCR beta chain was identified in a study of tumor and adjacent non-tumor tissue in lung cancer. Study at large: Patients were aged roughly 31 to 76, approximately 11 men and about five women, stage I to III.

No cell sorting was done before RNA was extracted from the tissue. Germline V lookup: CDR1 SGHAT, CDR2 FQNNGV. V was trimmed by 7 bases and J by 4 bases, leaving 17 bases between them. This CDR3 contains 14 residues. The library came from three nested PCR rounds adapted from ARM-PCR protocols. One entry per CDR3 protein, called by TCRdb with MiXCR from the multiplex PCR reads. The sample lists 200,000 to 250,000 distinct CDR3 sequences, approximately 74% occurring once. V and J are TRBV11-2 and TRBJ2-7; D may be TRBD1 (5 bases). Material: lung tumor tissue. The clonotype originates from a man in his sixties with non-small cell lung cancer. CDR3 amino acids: CASNTWAGSYEQYF. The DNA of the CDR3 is TGTGCCAGCAACACCTGGGCAGGGTCATACGAGCAGTACTTC.